These T cell receptor beta chains were read from a single sample in a study of T cells in Graves' hyperthyroidism and ophthalmopathy. TCRdb called the multiplex PCR reads again in MiXCR, with one record for every CDR3 protein. The table lists just under 750,000 distinct CDR3 sequences, approximately 40% of them singletons. The sequencing input was blood. These receptor sequences come from a woman aged 40 to 50 with Graves' hyperthyroidism. The CDR3 runs from the conserved cysteine through the conserved F or W. Fields, in order: V gene, clone size, J gene, D gene, CDR3 DNA, CDR3 protein. The D gene is left open where the match is weak. Clone size, where shown, is once, few, many, or a class for clones that have expanded.

>TRBV7-2|NA|TRBJ2-7|NA
TGTGCCAGCAGCTCGCGGGGCCTGAACTACGAGCAGTACTTC
CASSSRGLNYEQYF
>TRBV6-2/TRBV6-3|many|TRBJ1-1|NA
TGTGCCAGCCATTCGGGGCAAGACACTGAAGCTTTCTTT
CASHSGQDTEAFF
>TRBV5-6|many|TRBJ1-6|NA
TGTGCCAGCAGCTTAAAAGGGAATTCACCCCTCCACTTT
CASSLKGNSPLHF
>TRBV9|NA|TRBJ1-6|NA
TGTGCCAGCAGCGTAAGTGATAATAATTCACCCCTCCACTTT
CASSVSDNNSPLHF
>TRBV6-5|NA|TRBJ1-5|TRBD1
TGTGCCAGCAGGCCGGACAGGGCTGATCAGCCCCAGCATTTT
CASRPDRADQPQHF
>TRBV6-4|NA|TRBJ2-6|NA
TGTGCCAGCACAGTCAGGGAAGGGGCCAACGTCCTGACTTTC
CASTVREGANVLTF
>TRBV7-9|NA|TRBJ2-7|TRBD2
TGTGCCAGCAGCTCCTCCGGGACTAGCCCCTCCTACGAGCAGTACTTC
CASSSSGTSPSYEQYF
>TRBV7-2|few|TRBJ1-4|NA
TGTGCCAGCAGCTTCACTCCCAGACCTGTTGAAAAACTGTTTTTT
CASSFTPRPVEKLFF
>TRBV7-9|many|TRBJ1-1|NA
TGTGCCAGCAGCCACCCAAGGTCAGGGCACACTGAAGCTTTCTTT
CASSHPRSGHTEAFF
>TRBV7-9|many|TRBJ2-7|NA
TGTGCCAGCAGCGAAGGGACGGCCTACGAGCAGTACTTC
CASSEGTAYEQYF
>TRBV6-6|many|TRBJ1-5|TRBD1
TGTGCCAGCAGTCAGACAGGGTTCGATCAGCCCCAGCATTTT
CASSQTGFDQPQHF
>TRBV29-1|NA|TRBJ2-7|NA
TGCAGCGTTGAAATTTTCGACGGGCCCTACGAGCAGTACTTC
CSVEIFDGPYEQYF
>TRBV7-9|many|TRBJ1-6|NA
TGTGCCAGCAGCTCGACTGACGCCTATAATTCACCCCTCCACTTT
CASSSTDAYNSPLHF
>TRBV5-1|many|TRBJ2-7|TRBD1
TGCGCCAGCAGCCAGACGGACAGGGGGCACGAGCAGTACTTC
CASSQTDRGHEQYF
>TRBV2|many|TRBJ2-5|NA
TGTGCCAGCGGACCGATAGAAGAGACCCAGTACTTC
CASGPIEETQYF
>TRBV3-1|few|TRBJ2-7|NA
TGTGCCAGCAGCCAAGACAGCACGAGCTCCTACGAGCAGTACTTC
CASSQDSTSSYEQYF
>TRBV7-3|many|TRBJ1-2|NA
TGTGCCAGCAGCTCAGGGCAGGGAGGACAGACTGGCTACACCTTC
CASSSGQGGQTGYTF
>TRBV7-9|NA|TRBJ1-2|TRBD1
TGTGCCAGCAGCTCACCACAGGGACAGAAACTTACCTATGGCTACACCTTC
CASSSPQGQKLTYGYTF
>TRBV4-3|many|TRBJ1-1|NA
TGCGCCAGCAGCCAAGTGGTGGAGAACACTGAAGCTTTCTTT
CASSQVVENTEAFF
>TRBV7-2|many|TRBJ1-1|TRBD1
TGTGCCAGCAGCACCCGGACAGGAGACACTGAAGCTTTCTTT
CASSTRTGDTEAFF
>TRBV6-5|NA|TRBJ1-2|NA
TGTGCCATCAGTTACGGTACGCAAGGAGGCTACACCTTC
CAISYGTQGGYTF
>TRBV5-1|NA|TRBJ2-2|TRBD1
TGCGCCAGCAGCCTGACAGGGAAGGCGACCGGGGAGCTGTTTTTT
CASSLTGKATGELFF
>TRBV24-1|NA|TRBJ2-1|NA
TGTGCCACCAGTGATTTCACCCTGGGGAATGAGCAGTTCTTC
CATSDFTLGNEQFF
>TRBV7-2|NA|TRBJ2-1|NA
TGTGCCAGCGGCGGGCAGGGCGCTGGTGAGCAGTTCTTC
CASGGQGAGEQFF
>TRBV10-3|NA|TRBJ2-7|TRBD1
TGTGCCATCAGTGAGCGGGGACAGGGGGCAGAAGAGCAGTACTTC
CAISERGQGAEEQYF
>TRBV29-1|many|TRBJ1-1|NA
TGCAGCGTTGAAGCTCGTTCAGGGAGGTCTACTGAAGCTTTCTTT
CSVEARSGRSTEAFF
>TRBV4-1|few|TRBJ1-1|NA
TGCGCCAGCAGCCAAGATAGGTCGTGGGGAGTGGCCGAAGCTTTCTTT
CASSQDRSWGVAEAFF
>TRBV5-1|NA|TRBJ1-2|NA
TGCGCCAGCAGCTTGGCGGGACGCCAAGGCTACACCTTC
CASSLAGRQGYTF
>TRBV4-3|NA|TRBJ1-4|NA
TGCGCCAGCAGCCAAGATGGCGTGGGACGACTTGTAAAACTGTTTTTT
CASSQDGVGRLVKLFF
>TRBV20-1|many|TRBJ1-3|TRBD1
TGCAGTGCAAATCCCGCACAGGGGGACGGAAACACCATATATTTT
CSANPAQGDGNTIYF
>TRBV9|NA|TRBJ1-2|TRBD1
TGTGCCAGCAGCGTAGGATTGCGGGACAGAATTGTCGTGGCTAACTATGGCTACACCTTC
CASSVGLRDRIVVANYGYTF
>TRBV6-2/TRBV6-3|NA|TRBJ2-5|TRBD2
TGTGTCAGCAGTAAGCGGGACTCTTCTTCCCCCCAAGAGACCCAGTACTTC
CVSSKRDSSSPQETQYF
>TRBV24-1|NA|TRBJ2-7|NA
TGTGCCACTAATCACCCGGCAGGGGACCCATACGAGCAGTACTTC
CATNHPAGDPYEQYF
>TRBV10-3|NA|TRBJ1-4|TRBD1
TGTGCCAGCAGTGCGATCCGGACAGGACCCGAAAAACTGTTTTTT
CASSAIRTGPEKLFF
>TRBV6-5|NA|TRBJ2-7|NA
TGTGCCAGCAGTTATTATCCAGAGGGAACCTACGAGCAGTACTTC
CASSYYPEGTYEQYF
>TRBV28|few|TRBJ1-2|NA
TGTGCCAGCAGTTACTTCGATGGCTACACCTTC
CASSYFDGYTF
>TRBV6-5|NA|TRBJ1-5|TRBD1
TGTGCCAGCAGACCCGGGACAGGGGGTGTACAGCCCCAGCCTTTT
CASRPGTGGVQPQPF
>TRBV19|many|TRBJ1-3|NA
TGTGCCAGTAGTCGCGGATTCTCTGGAAACACCATATATTTT
CASSRGFSGNTIYF
>TRBV7-9|few|TRBJ1-5|NA
TGTGCCAGCAGCTTAACCAAAGGGGCAGGGAGGAGGCAGCCCCAGCATTTT
CASSLTKGAGRRQPQHF
>TRBV20-1|many|TRBJ1-1|NA
TGCAGTGCTATTCCAGCTAACACCCTCACTGAAGCTTTCTTT
CSAIPANTLTEAFF
>TRBV12-3/TRBV12-4|many|TRBJ1-1|NA
TGTGCCAGCAGTTACCTCGGACTCACTGAAGCTTTCTTT
CASSYLGLTEAFF
>TRBV2|few|TRBJ2-3|TRBD1
TGTGCCAGCCGAAAGGATTGGGACAGGGCCGTCCCAGATACGCAGTATTTT
CASRKDWDRAVPDTQYF
>TRBV25-1|many|TRBJ2-7|TRBD1
TGTGCCAGCAGTGACGGGACAGGGGGCGAGCAGTACTTC
CASSDGTGGEQYF
>TRBV7-2|few|TRBJ2-7|NA
TGTGCCAGCAGCTTACGGTCGGGCGGAACCTACGAGCAGTACTTC
CASSLRSGGTYEQYF
>TRBV6-5|few|TRBJ1-2|NA
TGTGCCAGCAGCCAAGAGTTTCACTATGGCTACACCTTC
CASSQEFHYGYTF
>TRBV20-1|many|TRBJ1-1|NA
TGCAGTGCCGGGGGGGGCAGGGCTGAAGCTTTCTTT
CSAGGGRAEAFF
>TRBV10-3|NA|TRBJ1-1|TRBD1
TGTGCCATTGCGGACAGGGGGAGTACTGAAGCTTTCTTT
CAIADRGSTEAFF
>TRBV4-3|NA|TRBJ1-1|TRBD1
TGCGCCAGCAGCCAAGGTGGACCGGGACAGGGGATGAACACTGAAGCTTTCTTT
CASSQGGPGQGMNTEAFF
>TRBV12-3/TRBV12-4|many|TRBJ1-5|TRBD1
TGTGCCAGCAGGGGACAGACCCGCAATCAGCCCCAGCATTTT
CASRGQTRNQPQHF
>TRBV7-9|many|TRBJ2-7|NA
TGTGCCAGCAGCTCCGGGGTAACCTACGAGCAGTACTTC
CASSSGVTYEQYF
>TRBV7-8|NA|TRBJ1-2|NA
TGCGCCAGCAGCCAAGAAGGTGTGTGGAGTTATGGCGGCTACACCTTC
CASSQEGVWSYGGYTF
>TRBV7-9|NA|TRBJ2-2|NA
TGTGCCAGCAGCTTAACATCAATGAACACCGGGGAGCTGTTTTTT
CASSLTSMNTGELFF
>TRBV12-3/TRBV12-4|few|TRBJ1-1|TRBD1
TGTGCCAGCACCCGGGGACAGGTTCGCACTGAAGCTTTCTTT
CASTRGQVRTEAFF
>TRBV30|few|TRBJ1-6|NA
TGTGCCTGGTCAACAGGGTCTATTTCACCCCTCCACTTT
CAWSTGSISPLHF
>TRBV19|many|TRBJ1-5|NA
TGTGCCAGTAGTATGGAGAATACAGGGTCGGGAGGTCAGCCCCAGCATTTT
CASSMENTGSGGQPQHF
>TRBV29-1|NA|TRBJ1-1|NA
TGCAGCGTTGGGCTCGGGGGCCTGAACACTGAAGCTTTCTTT
CSVGLGGLNTEAFF
>TRBV12-3/TRBV12-4|few|TRBJ2-2|TRBD2
TGTGCCAGCAGCCAAACTAGCGGCCACACCGGGGAGCTGTTTTTT
CASSQTSGHTGELFF
>TRBV7-8|NA|TRBJ1-4|TRBD1
TGCGCCAGCAGCCCGTCCAGGGGGCTGGGGGAAAAACTGTTTTTT
CASSPSRGLGEKLFF